This paragraph reports one T cell receptor beta chain. The sample belongs to a study of graft-versus-host responses after intestinal transplantation. Trimming left V 7 bases short and J 7 bases short, with 19 bases between. The CDR3 covers 14 residues. Germline-derived CDR1 and CDR2 are SNHLY and FYNNEI. The data were produced by immunoSEQ multiplex PCR, yet TCRdb's version contains in-frame clones alone and is incomplete. This sample has approximately 89,000 clones, with over 75% found just once. V usage is TRBV2 and J usage is TRBJ1-2; D gene ambiguous. The sequencing here drew on PBMCs, taken 450 to 460 days after intestinal transplant. The TCR comes from a human patient who received an intestinal transplant, so some T cells may come from the graft donor. The CDR3 is CASTQIERWGGYTF. DNA of the CDR3: TGTGCCAGCACCCAGATTGAGCGCTGGGGTGGCTACACCTTC. The variable domain in full, with the rest retrieved from reference TRBV2 and TRBJ1-2, is EPEVTQTPSHQVTQMGQEVILRCVPISNHLYFYWYRQILGQKVEFLVSFYNNEISEKSEIFDDQFSVERPDGSNFTLKIRSTKLEDSAMYFCASTQIERWGGYTFGSGTRLTVV.